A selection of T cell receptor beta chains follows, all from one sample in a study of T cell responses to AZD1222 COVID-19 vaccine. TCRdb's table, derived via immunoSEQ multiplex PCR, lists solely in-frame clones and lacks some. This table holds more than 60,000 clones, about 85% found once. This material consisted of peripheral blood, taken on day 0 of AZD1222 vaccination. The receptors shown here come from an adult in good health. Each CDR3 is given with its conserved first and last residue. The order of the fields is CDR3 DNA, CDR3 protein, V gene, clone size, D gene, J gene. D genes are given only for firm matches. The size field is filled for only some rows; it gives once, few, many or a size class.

TGCGCCAGCAGCTCTCTTCAGGGGGCTGGGACCGGGGAGCTGTTTTTT CASSSLQGAGTGELFF TRBV5-1 - TRBD1 TRBJ2-2
TGTGCCAGCAGCCTAGTAGGTTCTGTCGATGAGCAGTTCTTC CASSLVGSVDEQFF TRBV7-3 - - TRBJ2-1
TGCGCCAGCAGCTTGGCAGGGAACACTGAAGCTTTCTTT CASSLAGNTEAFF TRBV5-1 - - TRBJ1-1
TGTGCCAGCAGTTACGACGGAGGGAGATACGAGCAGTACTTC CASSYDGGRYEQYF TRBV6-5 once - TRBJ2-7
TGTGCCAGCAGTTCCAGGACAGGGGGAATTGAGCAGTACTTC CASSSRTGGIEQYF TRBV7-6 - TRBD1 TRBJ2-7
TGCGCCAGCAGCTTGGGCTTCTACGAGCAGTACTTC CASSLGFYEQYF TRBV5-1 few - TRBJ2-7
TGCGCCAGCAGCTTGAGTAGCGGGGGGTACAATGAGCAGTTCTTC CASSLSSGGYNEQFF TRBV5-1 - TRBD2 TRBJ2-1
TGTGCCAGCAGCAGAGGGACAGGGTGTGGCTACACCTTC CASSRGTGCGYTF TRBV21-1 - - TRBJ1-2
TGTGCCAGCAGTTTCCTCCCGCCGGCGTCAGGGGGATCTGGCTACACCTTC CASSFLPPASGGSGYTF TRBV27 - TRBD1 TRBJ1-2
TGTGCCAGCAGCCAAGAAAAGGCACAGCTGAATTCACCCCTCCACTTT CASSQEKAQLNSPLHF TRBV3-1/TRBV3-2 - - TRBJ1-6
TGTGCCAGCCGACGCCAGGGGGCGCCCACAGATACGCAGTATTTT CASRRQGAPTDTQYF TRBV5-4 few TRBD1 TRBJ2-3
TGTGCCAGTAGGGGGACAGGGGAGGTTGAAAAACTGTTTTTT CASRGTGEVEKLFF TRBV19 - TRBD1 TRBJ1-4
TGTGCCAGCGTAACCGGTCGGTTCTCTGGAAACACCATATATTTT CASVTGRFSGNTIYF TRBV28 - - TRBJ1-3
TGTGCCAGAAGCCCCCCCAGGACAGGGAACTCTGGAAACACCATATATTTT CARSPPRTGNSGNTIYF TRBV7-5 - - TRBJ1-3
TGCAGCGTTGCTGACAGGGTGCCGACTGAAGCTTTCTTT CSVADRVPTEAFF TRBV29-1 few TRBD1 TRBJ1-1
TGTGCCAGCAGCTTGAGTAGTCTAGCGGGGACTCGGGAGCAGTACTTC CASSLSSLAGTREQYF TRBV5-4 - TRBD2 TRBJ2-7
TGTGCCAGCAGCCCCGGACAGGGGACCGGAGCTTTCTTT CASSPGQGTGAFF TRBV7-3 - TRBD1 TRBJ1-1
TGTGCCAGCAGCGTAGGGACAGGTAGTGAAAAACTGTTTTTT CASSVGTGSEKLFF TRBV9 - TRBD1 TRBJ1-4
TGTGCCAGCTCACCACGAAGGGGTCAGAATCAGCCCCAGCATTTT CASSPRRGQNQPQHF TRBV18 - - TRBJ1-5
TGTGCCAGCAGATACACAGGGGGCTGGGGCTACACCTTC CASRYTGGWGYTF TRBV7-2 - TRBD1 TRBJ1-2
TGTGCCAGCAGTTTAGTTCACTGGATTGCCTATGGCTACACCTTC CASSLVHWIAYGYTF TRBV28 - - TRBJ1-2
TGTGCCAGCAGTCCTAGGGGGGTTAATGAAAAACTGTTTTTT CASSPRGVNEKLFF TRBV27 once - TRBJ1-4
TGTGCCAGTCGCTACAGGGGTGGGCAGACTGAAGCTTTCTTT CASRYRGGQTEAFF TRBV19 - TRBD1 TRBJ1-1
TGTGCCAGCAGCGCTCCGGGACAGGGGGAAAAACTGTTTTTT CASSAPGQGEKLFF TRBV9 once TRBD1 TRBJ1-4
TGCGCCAGCAGCCAAGAATCCGGAAACTATGGCTACACCTTC CASSQESGNYGYTF TRBV4-1 - - TRBJ1-2
TGTGCCACCAGTGATTTGGTGCAGGGCGGGCAGTACTTC CATSDLVQGGQYF TRBV24-1 few - TRBJ2-7
TGTGCCAGCAGTTTATCGGGGGGGATCGGGGAGCTGTTTTTT CASSLSGGIGELFF TRBV27 - TRBD2 TRBJ2-2
TGTGCCAGCAGCTTTAATCAAGAGACCCAGTACTTC CASSFNQETQYF TRBV11-2 - - TRBJ2-5
TGTGCCAGCAGTGCGGCGGCCAGGGGCTATGGCTACACCTTC CASSAAARGYGYTF TRBV6-4 - - TRBJ1-2
TGCGCCAGCAGTTACGGGACTAGCGGGGCCTCGTACCAAGAGACCCAGTACTTC CASSYGTSGASYQETQYF TRBV5-1 - TRBD2 TRBJ2-5
TGTGCCAGCAGTGAAACGTTTCAGGATGGCTACACCTTC CASSETFQDGYTF TRBV25-1 - - TRBJ1-2
TGTGCCAGCACCCTTAGGGGGACAGGGAGCACAGATACGCAGTATTTT CASTLRGTGSTDTQYF TRBV11-1 few TRBD1 TRBJ2-3
TGTGCCAGCAGCCAAGACAAGACTCAGTACTTC CASSQDKTQYF TRBV7-9 - - TRBJ2-5
TGCGCCAGCAGCTTGGCCTTAGCTAACTATGGCTACACCTTC CASSLALANYGYTF TRBV5-1 once - TRBJ1-2
TGTGCCAGCAGTGAAGTAAGCGGAACCGGGGCTTTCTTT CASSEVSGTGAFF TRBV6-1 - - TRBJ1-1
TGTGCCATCAGTGAAGTGGGGCTGTATGGCTACACCTTC CAISEVGLYGYTF TRBV10-3 - - TRBJ1-2
TGTGCCAGCAGTGAAACTGAGGCGAGGGAGACCCAGTACTTC CASSETEARETQYF TRBV6-1 - - TRBJ2-5
TGTGCCAGCAGCCAGGGGGCGGACTATGGCTACACCTTC CASSQGADYGYTF TRBV6-5 - TRBD1 TRBJ1-2
TGTGCCAGCATCCAGGGACAGGGAGAGGGGTACGAGCAGTACTTC CASIQGQGEGYEQYF TRBV6-5 - TRBD1 TRBJ2-7
TGCGCCAGCAGCCCGGGGAGTCAGGAGACCCAGTACTTC CASSPGSQETQYF TRBV5-1 - - TRBJ2-5